This is a list of T cell receptor beta chains from one sample in a study of CD8+CD57+ T cells in acquired aplastic anemia. TCRdb re-analysed the reads in MiXCR, keeping a single row per CDR3 protein. The sample holds around 140,000 distinct CDR3 sequences; approximately 41% are singletons and the top ten take more than 7%. The sample consisted of sorted CD4+, CD8+, or CD8+CD57+ T cells (not recorded which) from PBMCs. The receptors were gathered from a human donor in good health, serving as a control. Both conserved end residues are part of each CDR3. The D gene is left open where the match is weak. Where a row states a size, it is once, few, many or the class of an expanded clone; other rows omit it.

j_call d_call v_call clone_size cdr3_length cdr3_aa cdr3_nt
TRBJ2-5 NA TRBV20-1 many 13 CSARAGASETQYF TGCAGTGCTAGAGCCGGGGCTTCAGAGACCCAGTACTTC
TRBJ2-1 NA TRBV19 many 13 CASRRGGLNEQFF TGTGCCAGTAGGAGGGGGGGCCTCAATGAGCAGTTCTTC
TRBJ1-1 NA TRBV19 NA 14 CASRWDLRGTEAFF TGTGCCAGTAGATGGGACCTAAGGGGCACTGAAGCTTTCTTT
TRBJ2-7 NA TRBV30 many 13 CAWSLGLGYEQYF TGTGCCTGGAGTCTAGGGCTTGGCTACGAGCAGTACTTC
TRBJ2-5 NA TRBV7-9 NA 11 CASSLQESQYF TGTGCCAGCAGCTTACAAGAGTCCCAGTACTTC
TRBJ1-4 NA TRBV6-1 few 15 CASSAGTGFGEKLFF TGTGCCAGCAGTGCAGGAACAGGGTTCGGCGAAAAACTGTTTTTT
TRBJ2-7 TRBD2 TRBV20-1 NA 14 CSAWTSGGAREQYF TGCAGTGCCTGGACTAGCGGGGGGGCAAGGGAGCAGTACTTC
TRBJ2-1 NA TRBV20-1 many 14 CSAPVPFRGNEQFF TGCAGTGCTCCCGTCCCTTTCCGTGGGAATGAGCAGTTCTTC
TRBJ1-5 NA TRBV4-1 many 15 CASSQDIGGGQPQHF TGCGCCAGCAGCCAAGATATCGGGGGCGGGCAGCCCCAGCATTTT
TRBJ2-7 NA TRBV18 many 14 CASSQGQWSYEQYF TGTGCCAGCTCTCAGGGGCAATGGTCCTACGAGCAGTACTTC
TRBJ1-3 NA TRBV4-2 many 15 CASSQEGGFGNTIYF TGTGCCAGCAGCCAAGAGGGAGGTTTTGGAAACACCATATATTTT
TRBJ2-1 TRBD1 TRBV7-9 many 16 CASSLAGTAAYNEQFF TGTGCCAGCAGCTTAGCCGGGACAGCTGCCTACAATGAGCAGTTCTTC
TRBJ2-4 TRBD1 TRBV12-3/TRBV12-4 many 12 CASSPTGVGQYF TGTGCCAGCAGCCCGACAGGGGTGGGTCAGTACTTC